These 9 T cell receptor beta chains were all obtained from the same sample, sequenced in a study of identical twins. Using its own MiXCR run on the 5' RACE reads, TCRdb lists one record per CDR3 protein. This sample yields about 810,000 distinct CDR3 sequences, of which 10% to 15% are seen a single time; roughly 1.5% belongs to the top ten. These data were also reused for a study on yellow fever vaccine responses in identical twins.

The sample taken for sequencing was PBMCs. The receptors here all came from a woman younger than 35 in good health.

As concerns this clonotype: Just one base apart from a much larger clone, this may be a read error. The DNA of the CDR3 is TGTGCCAGCAGTTCCGGGACTAGAGGGAGGCCACTGGAGACCCAGTACTTC. Its translation: CASSSGTRGRPLETQYF. The chain employs TRBV12-3 or TRBV12-4 and TRBJ2-5; 8 nucleotides align to TRBD2. V dropped 4 bases and J dropped 5; count of bases not matched to a gene: 15. The CDR3 contains 17 residues.

This clonotype has at least ten counts. The chain recombines TRBV5-1 with TRBJ2-7; 10 bases line up with TRBD1. V lost 2 bases to trimming and J lost 2 bases; unmatched junction nucleotides: 4. The CDR3 contains 15 residues. In germline, CDR1 is SGHRS, CDR2 YFSETQ. The CDR3 sequence: CASSLGQGDTYEQYV. CDR3 coding DNA: TGCGCCAGCAGCTTAGGACAGGGGGATACCTACGAGCAGTACGTC.

V usage is TRBV2 and J usage is TRBJ1-1, with 7 bases lining up with TRBD1. V shed 10 bases and J 2 bases; nucleotides not matched to a gene: 4. There are 12 residues in the CDR3. CDR1 is SNHLY, CDR2 FYNNEI, per germline. CDR3 sequence reads: CAKRTGNTEAFF. CDR3 nucleotides: TGTGCCAAAAGGACAGGAAACACTGAAGCTTTCTTT.

The chain is built from TRBV28 and TRBJ2-7; TRBD2 agrees at 7 bases. Germline CDR1 and CDR2: MDHEN and SYDVKM. The CDR3 has 15 residues. Trimming at V came to 5 bases and at J to 2 bases, leaving 9 bases not matched to a gene. CDR3 sequence (DNA): TGTGCCAGCAGTCCGGGGTCTAGCGGTCCCTACGAGCAGTACTTC. As protein: CASSPGSSGPYEQYF.

The chain joins TRBV6-2 or TRBV6-3 to TRBJ1-1; perhaps TRBD1 as D (6 bases). Germline V gene data show CDR1 as MNHEY and CDR2 as SVGEGT. Trimming removed 5 bases from V and 5 bases from J, with 15 bases in between. The CDR3 has 14 amino acids. The CDR3 DNA is TGTGCCAGCAGTCACCGGACAGCCAGGACTGAAGCTTTCTTT. Protein sequence: CASSHRTARTEAFF.

Ten or more counts support this clonotype. This chain's CDR3 is CASSPGTGGLSEAFF. CDR3 in DNA: TGCGCCAGCAGCCCGGGGACAGGGGGCCTCTCTGAAGCTTTCTTT. The rearrangement uses TRBV5-1 and TRBJ1-1, with 12 bases identical to TRBD1. Germline trimming cut 4 bases from V and 6 bases from J; bases unmatched to any gene: 7. Germline V gene data show CDR1 as SGHRS and CDR2 as YFSETQ. The length of the CDR3 is 15 residues.

The V call is TRBV20-1, the J call TRBJ1-6; D remains unclear. V lost 5 bases to trimming and J lost 7 bases, with 6 bases between them. The CDR3 covers 11 residues. CDR1 and CDR2 (germline): DFQATT, SNEGSKA (reference sequence). This CDR3 reads CSAGGNSPLHF. CDR3 DNA: TGCAGTGCTGGCGGGAATTCACCCCTCCACTTT.

This clonotype was counted many times. This rearrangement joins TRBV7-9 to TRBJ2-7, with D unclear. The CDR3 sequence is 12 residues long. CDR1 and CDR2 (germline): SEHNR, FQNEAQ (reference sequence). The V gene lost 6 bases and the J gene lost 5 bases, with 11 bases spanning the gap. The CDR3 nucleotides are TGTGCCAGCAGTCAGAGTGGGGACGAGCAGTACTTC. Encoded protein: CASSQSGDEQYF.

The chain employs TRBV20-1 and TRBJ2-2; D not certain. Trimming cost V 3 bases and J 5 bases, with 4 bases left between them. Germline assignment: CDR1 DFQATT and CDR2 SNEGSKA (reference sequence). This CDR3 has 11 residues. The CDR3 nucleotides read TGCAGTGCTAGTAAAACCGGGGAGCTGTTTTTT. Its protein product is CSASKTGELFF.